This T cell receptor (beta chain) originates from a study of T cells after somatic rescue of genetic block. Libraries were prepared by immunoSEQ multiplex PCR; TCRdb keeps only in-frame clonotypes and omits some of them. This sample has some 70,000 clones, with roughly 93% found just once. From germline, CDR1 is SNHLY and CDR2 FYNNEI. This CDR3 spans 15 amino acids. V shed 6 bases and J shed 0 bases, with 12 bases lying between them. The sample holds one count of this clone. The V gene is TRBV2, the J gene TRBJ1-5, with D hard to call. Sample: peripheral blood mononuclear cells (PBMCs). The TCR was taken from a young man. DNA for the CDR3: TGTGCCAGCAGGAAGGCAATTAATAGCAATCAGCCCCAGCATTTT. It encodes CASRKAINSNQPQHF.